The clone carrying this T cell receptor (beta chain) was seen a handful of times. The sample is drawn from a study of technical replicates of blood from several donors. TCRdb keeps only in-frame clones here, not all; method: immunoSEQ multiplex PCR. This table has about 100,000 clones, under 97% appearing once. From germline, CDR1 is GTSNPN and CDR2 SVGIG (reference sequence). V shed 0 bases and J shed 6 bases, with 11 bases lying between them. This CDR3 comprises 13 residues. This clonotype was obtained from a human donor in good health. The chain joins TRBV30 to TRBJ1-1, with D perhaps TRBD1 (6 bases). The sample comprised T cells isolated from PBMCs. CDR3 sequence: CAWSVVRGSEAFF. In nucleotides, the CDR3 is TGTGCCTGGAGTGTAGTCAGGGGATCTGAAGCTTTCTTT.